A single sample gave rise to the 30 T cell receptor beta chains below, sequenced in a study of T-cell memory formation after mild COVID-19. TCRdb itself ran the 5' RACE reads through MiXCR, one entry per CDR3 protein. The sample carries about 320,000 distinct CDR3 sequences, roughly 13% recorded once. Sequenced: PBMCs or a T cell subset sorted from them (not recorded which). The receptors stem from a man aged 18 to 35 who had mild COVID-19 (a few samples of this study predate the infection). Cell type and time point are not known.

V gene TRBV5-6 combines with J gene TRBJ2-4; the D gene is possibly TRBD2 (6 bases). V gave up 4 bases and J gave up 6 bases, with 14 bases separating them. CDR3 length: 14 residues. Per the germline V gene, CDR1 is SGHDT and CDR2 is YYEEEE. This CDR3 reads CASSPWGVTNIQYF. The CDR3, as DNA: TGTGCCAGCAGCCCATGGGGGGTTACAAACATTCAGTACTTC.

The chain employs TRBV5-5 and TRBJ2-2; D is perhaps TRBD1 (6 bases). V lost 4 bases and J lost 4, with 14 bases in between. Germline CDR1 and CDR2: SGHKS and YYEKEE (reference sequence). The length of the CDR3 is 15 residues. Here the CDR3 reads CASSRFGRGTGELFF. In nucleotides, the CDR3 is TGTGCCAGCAGCCGGTTCGGCAGGGGCACCGGGGAGCTGTTTTTT.

This clonotype was observed a handful of times. The genes are TRBV12-3 or TRBV12-4 and TRBJ2-4; 7 bases are a match to TRBD1. Trimming took 6 bases from V and 5 from J; bases not matched to a gene: 7. This CDR3 is built from 14 residues. DNA of the CDR3: TGTGCCAGCAGCACTACAGGGGTAGAAAACATTCAGTACTTC. As protein: CASSTTGVENIQYF.

The CDR3 region is CSVEGWTGDTGELFF. As DNA, the CDR3 is TGCAGCGTCGAGGGATGGACAGGAGACACCGGGGAGCTGTTTTTT. This rearrangement joins TRBV29-1 to TRBJ2-2; 7 bases are shared with TRBD1. This CDR3 spans 15 amino acids. The V segment lost 6 bases and the J segment 3 bases; nucleotides outside the gene matches: 10. In germline, CDR1 is SQVTM, CDR2 ANQGSEA.

Many counts were recorded for this clonotype. The V gene is TRBV3-1, the J gene TRBJ2-3, with TRBD2 identical over 10 bases. The V segment lost 1 base and the J segment 6 bases; nucleotides outside the gene matches: 10. The CDR3 covers 17 residues. From germline, CDR1 is LGHDT and CDR2 YNNKEL (reference sequence). The CDR3 loop reads CASSQVLELAGLDTQYF. The CDR3 coding sequence is TGTGCCAGCAGCCAAGTGCTTGAACTAGCGGGGCTCGATACGCAGTATTTT.

This clonotype showed up just once. The rearrangement uses TRBV7-2 and TRBJ2-3, with D perhaps TRBD2 (5 bases). CDR1 and CDR2 (germline): SGHTA, FQGNSA. V gave up 5 bases and J gave up 0 bases, with 15 bases separating them. The length of the CDR3 is 16 residues. This CDR3 reads CASSVTTVTSTDTQYF. In DNA, the CDR3 is TGTGCCAGCAGCGTGACTACTGTCACTAGCACAGATACGCAGTATTTT.

This clonotype was counted ten times or more. The V gene is TRBV7-2, the J gene TRBJ2-1; weak D call: TRBD1 (7 bases). Germline CDR1 is SGHTA and CDR2 is FQGNSA. The CDR3 totals 15 residues. V lost 2 bases, J lost 5 bases, and 13 bases lay in between. CDR3 sequence: CASSLTRGADNEQFF. The CDR3 DNA is TGTGCCAGCAGCTTAACCAGGGGGGCAGACAATGAGCAGTTCTTC. The full variable domain, with the rest looked up from reference TRBV7-2 and TRBJ2-1, is GAGVSQSPSNKVTEKGKDVELRCDPISGHTALYWYRQSLGQGLEFLIYFQGNSAPDKSGLPSDRFSAERTGGSVSTLTIQRTQQEDSAVYLCASSLTRGADNEQFFGPGTRLTVL.

This clonotype was found many times. The CDR3 DNA reads as TGTGCCATCAGATGGGAGGGAAAAGAGACCCAGTACTTC. Protein sequence: CAIRWEGKETQYF. The chain is built from TRBV10-3 and TRBJ2-5; 7 bases line up with TRBD2. Looked up from germline, CDR1 is ENHRY and CDR2 is SYGVKD. The CDR3 spans 13 residues. The V gene end was trimmed by 6 bases and the J gene end by 3 bases; junction bases not matched to a gene: 4.

The chain couples TRBV30 to TRBJ2-1; no definite D call. This CDR3 is 13 amino acids long. V lost 1 base and J lost 10, with 14 bases in between. CDR1 and CDR2 (germline): GTSNPN, SVGIG (reference sequence). CDR3 sequence: CAWSDTTLREQFF. Written as DNA, the CDR3 is TGTGCCTGGAGTGACACTACACTACGCGAGCAGTTCTTC.

Only a few counts were recorded for this clonotype. The chain combines TRBV12-3 or TRBV12-4 with TRBJ2-7; D call uncertain. The CDR3 extends over 13 amino acids. Trimming pared 3 bases from V and 2 bases from J, leaving 8 bases between. Here the CDR3 DNA reads TGTGCCAGCAGTTTTATGTCAGCCTACGAGCAGTACTTC. This sequence encodes CASSFMSAYEQYF.

This chain links TRBV9 with TRBJ2-1, with D possibly being TRBD2 (6 bases). Trimming took 0 bases from V and 9 from J, leaving 19 bases between them. This CDR3 comprises 16 residues. Germline values: CDR1 SGDLS, CDR2 YYNGEE. This CDR3 is CASSVAGGGARLEQFF. CDR3 DNA: TGTGCCAGCAGCGTAGCTGGTGGCGGGGCGCGGCTTGAGCAGTTCTTC.

This clonotype was counted only a few times. The chain combines TRBV18 with TRBJ2-7; D gene ambiguous. The V end was cut by 2 bases, the J end by 5 bases, with 13 bases between. Germline CDR1 reads KGHSH; CDR2 reads LQKENI. There are 14 residues in the CDR3. CDR3 amino acids: CASSPNSIQNEQYF. The CDR3 coding sequence is TGTGCCAGCTCACCAAACAGTATTCAGAACGAGCAGTACTTC.

This clonotype was observed at least ten times. The V call is TRBV4-1, the J call TRBJ2-5; 7 bases are a match to TRBD1. The CDR3 loop spans 14 amino acids. The germline gives CDR1 MGHRA, CDR2 YSYEKL. The ends lost 4 bases at V and 2 bases at J; junction bases unmatched: 4. The DNA of the CDR3 is TGCGCCAGCAGCCCTCGGGACAGACAAGAGACCCAGTACTTC. This translates into CASSPRDRQETQYF.

This clonotype was detected a few times. This chain connects TRBV5-5 to TRBJ2-7; D remains ambiguous. With 4 bases removed from V and 7 bases from J, the gap between germline ends came to 15 bases. CDR3 size: 13 residues. CDR1 and CDR2 from the germline V gene are SGHKS and YYEKEE (reference sequence). The CDR3 nucleotides read TGTGCCAGCAGCCCCGACTGGGCGGAGGAGCAGTACGTC. Protein product: CASSPDWAEEQYV.

This clonotype turned up a few times. The rearrangement links TRBV7-8 to TRBJ1-5; TRBD1 matches 7 bases. The trim removed 4 bases at V and 6 bases at J, leaving 9 bases unmatched. Germline V CDR1 and CDR2: SGHVS, FQNEAQ. This CDR3 spans 15 amino acids. The CDR3: CASSYRQGRVQPQHF. The DNA of the CDR3 is TGTGCCAGCAGCTACCGACAGGGAAGAGTTCAGCCCCAGCATTTT.

The V and J genes are TRBV5-6 and TRBJ1-2; D might be TRBD1 (5 bases). CDR3 length: 15 residues. The germline CDR1 and CDR2 sequences are SGHDT and YYEEEE. V dropped 4 bases and J dropped 3 bases, with 16 bases sitting between them. The CDR3 sequence is CASSTADRSDYGYTF. The CDR3 region has the DNA TGTGCCAGCAGCACCGCCGACAGATCTGACTATGGCTACACCTTC.

The sample holds a few counts of this clonotype. The J gene is TRBJ1-1, the V gene TRBV5-1; 7 nucleotides align to TRBD1. The CDR3 loop spans 15 amino acids. V shed 2 bases and J 5 bases; nucleotides not matched to a gene: 9. Germline V CDR1 and CDR2: SGHRS, YFSETQ. This chain's CDR3 is CASSLTGAPGTEAFF. CDR3 bases: TGCGCCAGCAGCTTAACAGGGGCCCCGGGGACTGAAGCTTTCTTT. The full variable domain, its missing parts supplied by reference TRBV5-1 and TRBJ1-1, is KAGVTQTPRYLIKTRGQQVTLSCSPISGHRSVSWYQQTPGQGLQFLFEYFSETQRNKGNFPGRFSGRQFSNSRSEMNVSTLELGDSALYLCASSLTGAPGTEAFFGQGTRLTVV.

V gene TRBV2 combines with J gene TRBJ2-7; 11 nucleotides align to TRBD2. Germline lookup yields CDR1 SNHLY and CDR2 FYNNEI. Losses at the gene ends were 11 bases for V and 4 bases for J; bases not matched to a gene: 4. The CDR3 is 12 residues long. CDR3 coding DNA: TGTGCCGGAAGACTAGCGGGGTACGAGCAGTACTTC. Encoded protein: CAGRLAGYEQYF.

This clonotype was detected a few times. V gene TRBV4-1 combines with J gene TRBJ2-1; a possible D gene is TRBD2 (7 bases). The CDR3 contains 16 residues. The V end was cut by 1 base, the J end by 4 bases, with 14 bases between. Germline-derived CDR1 and CDR2 are MGHRA and YSYEKL. The CDR3 DNA follows: TGCGCCAGCAGCCAAGTAGGGGGGGGCGGATACAATGAGCAGTTCTTC. Protein: CASSQVGGGGYNEQFF.

The rearrangement links TRBV19 to TRBJ1-4; unclear D gene. V was trimmed by 7 bases and J by 8 bases, leaving 8 bases between them. Germline CDR1 is LNHDA and CDR2 is SQIVND (reference sequence). The CDR3 runs to 11 residues. The CDR3 DNA follows: TGTGCCAGTACGGAAAGGGAAAAACTGTTTTTT. This gives the protein CASTEREKLFF.

This clonotype was observed a few times. A single base separates this from a much larger clone, so it may be a read error. The chain uses TRBV9 and TRBJ1-1; D unclear. Germline-derived CDR1 and CDR2 are SGDLS and YYNGEE. This CDR3 is built from 13 residues. Trimming pared 0 bases from V and 1 base from J, leaving 4 bases between. CDR3: CASSVGENTEAFF. CDR3 nucleotides: TGTGCCAGCAGCGTAGGGGAGAACACTGAAGCTTTCTTT.

This clonotype came up a few times. The rearrangement uses TRBV25-1 and TRBJ2-5; D is ambiguous. Germline values: CDR1 MGHDK, CDR2 SYGVNS. V was pared by 5 bases and J by 4 bases, with 14 bases between. This CDR3 is 14 amino acids long. The chain's CDR3 is CASSSIARRETQYF. DNA of the CDR3: TGTGCCAGCAGTTCTATCGCGAGACGAGAGACCCAGTACTTC.

This clonotype was detected many times. V usage is TRBV5-1 and J usage is TRBJ2-2; D unclear. Germline loops: CDR1 SGHRS, CDR2 YFSETQ. Trimming pared 2 bases from V and 5 bases from J, leaving 7 bases between. The CDR3 consists of 13 residues. In DNA form, the CDR3 reads TGCGCCAGCAGCTTAACAGAAACCGGGGAGCTGTTTTTT. Protein sequence: CASSLTETGELFF.

This clonotype was seen repeatedly, ten times or more. The chain joins TRBV20-1 to TRBJ2-1; D gene ambiguous. CDR1 and CDR2 from the germline V gene are DFQATT and SNEGSKA (reference sequence). The ends were cut back, 3 bases at V and 5 bases at J, with 14 bases in the middle. The CDR3 sequence is 14 residues long. The CDR3 sequence is CSARIGPHDNEQFF. The CDR3 DNA reads TGCAGTGCTAGGATTGGGCCTCACGACAATGAGCAGTTCTTC.

This clonotype was seen a handful of times. The rearrangement uses TRBV3-1 and TRBJ2-1, with TRBD2 identical over 9 bases. The trim removed 8 bases at V and 5 bases at J, leaving 7 bases unmatched. The CDR3 sequence is 14 residues long. Germline V gene data show CDR1 as LGHDT and CDR2 as YNNKEL (reference sequence). In DNA form, the CDR3 reads TGTGCCAGCTTAGACGGCGGGGGGGACAATGAGCAGTTCTTC. This translates into CASLDGGGDNEQFF.

The chain recombines TRBV5-6 with TRBJ2-1; a possible D gene is TRBD1 (5 bases). CDR1 is SGHDT, CDR2 YYEEEE, per germline. The ends were cut back, 4 bases at V and 3 bases at J, with 14 bases in the middle. The length of the CDR3 is 15 residues. The CDR3 sequence: CASSTLVGDYNEQFF. CDR3 sequence (DNA): TGTGCCAGCAGCACCTTGGTAGGGGACTACAATGAGCAGTTCTTC.

The chain is built from TRBV27 and TRBJ1-5; 7 positions match TRBD1. Germline CDR1 reads MNHEY; CDR2 reads SMNVEV (reference sequence). The CDR3 is 13 amino acids. J gave up 7 bases and V 5 bases, and 5 bases lay outside the gene matches. CDR3 in amino acids: CASSHRGDQPQHF. As DNA, the CDR3 is TGTGCCAGCAGTCACAGGGGCGACCAGCCCCAGCATTTT.

The chain links TRBV27 to TRBJ1-2; D possibly corresponds to TRBD1 (5 bases). CDR1 is MNHEY, CDR2 SMNVEV, per germline (reference sequence). This CDR3 contains 13 residues. Trimming left V 4 bases short and J 5 bases short, with 11 bases between. The CDR3 sequence: CASSSTESYGYTF. CDR3 DNA sequence: TGTGCCAGCAGTTCGACAGAATCTTATGGCTACACCTTC.

This clonotype was found a few times. The chain uses TRBV4-3 and TRBJ2-3; 7 bases fit TRBD2. With 1 base clipped from V and 2 bases from J, the junction kept 6 bases outside the gene matches. Looked up from germline, CDR1 is LGHNA and CDR2 is YSLEER. This CDR3 has 16 amino acids. Here the CDR3 DNA reads TGCGCCAGCAGCCAAGCTTTCCGGGACTACACAGATACGCAGTATTTT. Protein: CASSQAFRDYTDTQYF.

The J gene is TRBJ2-7, the V gene TRBV6-5; weak D call: TRBD2 (6 bases). In germline, CDR1 is MNHEY, CDR2 SVGAGI. Trimming removed 5 bases from V and 8 bases from J, with 10 bases in between. CDR3 length: 11 residues. The CDR3 nucleotides are TGTGCCAGCAGTAATGCGGGACAGCAGTACTTC. This gives the protein CASSNAGQQYF.